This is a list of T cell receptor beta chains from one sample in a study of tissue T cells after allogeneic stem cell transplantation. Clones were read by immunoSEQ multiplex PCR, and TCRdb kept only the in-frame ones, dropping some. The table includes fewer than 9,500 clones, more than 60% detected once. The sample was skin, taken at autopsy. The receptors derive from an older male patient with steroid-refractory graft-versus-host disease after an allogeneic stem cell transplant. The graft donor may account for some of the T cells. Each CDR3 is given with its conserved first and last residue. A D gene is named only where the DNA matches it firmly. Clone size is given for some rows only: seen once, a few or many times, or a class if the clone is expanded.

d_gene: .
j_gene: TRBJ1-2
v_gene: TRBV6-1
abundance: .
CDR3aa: CASSRTDYGYTF
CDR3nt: TGTGCCAGCAGTCGGACTGACTATGGCTACACCTTC

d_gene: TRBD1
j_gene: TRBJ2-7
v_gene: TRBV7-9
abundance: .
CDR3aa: CASSSPWGQGADEQYF
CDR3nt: TGTGCCAGCAGCTCCCCGTGGGGACAGGGGGCAGACGAGCAGTACTTC

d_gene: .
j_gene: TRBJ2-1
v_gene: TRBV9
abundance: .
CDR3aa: CASSVGGGMALNEQFF
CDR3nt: TGTGCCAGCAGCGTAGGGGGTGGGATGGCCCTCAATGAGCAGTTCTTC

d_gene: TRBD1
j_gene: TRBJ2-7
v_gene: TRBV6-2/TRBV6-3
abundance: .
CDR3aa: CASSYEGQIYEQYF
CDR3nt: TGTGCCAGCAGTTACGAGGGACAGATCTACGAGCAGTACTTC

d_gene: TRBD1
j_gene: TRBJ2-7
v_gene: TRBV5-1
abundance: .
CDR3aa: CASSRGQGNYEQYF
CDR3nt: TGCGCCAGCAGCAGGGGACAGGGTAACTACGAGCAGTACTTC

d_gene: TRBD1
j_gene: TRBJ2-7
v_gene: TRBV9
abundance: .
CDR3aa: CASSKDRVRGEQYF
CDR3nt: TGTGCCAGCAGTAAGGACAGGGTAAGGGGCGAGCAGTACTTC

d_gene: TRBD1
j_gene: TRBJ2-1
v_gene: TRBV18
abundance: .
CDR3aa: CASSPPRQGGEQFF
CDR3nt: TGTGCCAGCTCACCACCCAGACAGGGTGGTGAGCAGTTCTTC

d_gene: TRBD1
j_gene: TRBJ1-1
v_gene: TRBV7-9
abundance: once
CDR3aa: CASSLTGQGAEAFF
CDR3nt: TGTGCCAGCAGCTTAACGGGACAGGGGGCTGAAGCTTTCTTT

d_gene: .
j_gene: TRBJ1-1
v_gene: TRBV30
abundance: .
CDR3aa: CAWSDSGGEAFF
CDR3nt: TGTGCCTGGAGTGACTCGGGCGGAGAAGCTTTCTTT

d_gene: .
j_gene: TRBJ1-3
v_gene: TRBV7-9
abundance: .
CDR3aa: CASSSSDGWSSGNTIYF
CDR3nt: TGTGCCAGCAGCTCCTCGGACGGGTGGTCCTCTGGAAACACCATATATTTT

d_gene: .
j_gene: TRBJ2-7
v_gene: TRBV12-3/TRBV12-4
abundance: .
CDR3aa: CASSGQGGYEQYF
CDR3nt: TGTGCCAGCAGTGGCCAGGGAGGCTACGAGCAGTACTTC

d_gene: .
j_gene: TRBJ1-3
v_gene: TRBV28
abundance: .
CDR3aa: CASRSPDSPGNTIYF
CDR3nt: TGTGCCAGCAGATCGCCGGACAGCCCGGGAAACACCATATATTTT

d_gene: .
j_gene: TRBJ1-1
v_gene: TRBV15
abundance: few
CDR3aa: CATSRGINTEAFF
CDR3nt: TGTGCCACCAGCCGGGGAATCAACACTGAAGCTTTCTTT

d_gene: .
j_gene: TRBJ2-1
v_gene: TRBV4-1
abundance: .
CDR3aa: CASSLNPGQSINEQFF
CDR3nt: TGCGCCAGCAGCCTAAACCCGGGACAAAGTATCAATGAGCAGTTCTTC

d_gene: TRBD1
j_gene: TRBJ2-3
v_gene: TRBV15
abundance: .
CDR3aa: CATNPGQGATQYF
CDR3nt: TGTGCCACCAACCCGGGACAGGGGGCAACGCAGTATTTT

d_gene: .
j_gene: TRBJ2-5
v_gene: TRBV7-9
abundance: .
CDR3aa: CASSSSRGTLQETQYF
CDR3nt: TGTGCCAGCAGCAGCTCAAGGGGGACTCTCCAAGAGACCCAGTACTTC

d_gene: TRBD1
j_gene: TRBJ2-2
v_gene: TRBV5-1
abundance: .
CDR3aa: CASRSIVYRGPMNTGELFF
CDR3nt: TGCGCCAGCAGATCGATCGTCTACAGGGGCCCAATGAACACCGGGGAGCTGTTTTTT

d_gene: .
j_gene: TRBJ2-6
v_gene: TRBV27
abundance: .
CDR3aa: CASSPSSGANVLTF
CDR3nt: TGTGCCAGCAGTCCTAGCTCTGGGGCCAACGTCCTGACTTTC